Presented here are 23 T cell receptor beta chains from one specimen sequenced in a study of T cell clonality in common variable immunodeficiency (dated by TCRdb to the mid-2010s). The research as a whole found: Reportedly, TCRbeta sequences from CVID had fewer deletions and N-nucleotide insertions, and highly modified clones with 13 or more V deletions were absent from CVID.

The receptor library was made with the immunoSEQ multiplex PCR assay. TCRdb re-hosts the immuneACCESS table, in-frame sequences only. Its copies lack some clones; in the studies checked, an unresolved V gene accounts for under half of them, and the cause for the rest is not known. For this sample the table reports under 25,000 clones, with no clone seen just once. Jointly, the top ten make up around 6.1% of the sample. The antigens these receptors bind are not known. Sequencing was done on a sample of peripheral blood mononuclear cells. These receptors were collected from a human donor with common variable immunodeficiency.

This clone was recorded at least ten times. The read finishes 3 residues shy of the CDR3 end, and the germline J gene is used to complete it. This sequence joins TRBV10-1 and TRBJ2-1, with unresolved D. The CDR3 sequence is 13 residues long. V shed 2 bases and J shed 9 bases, with 11 bases lying between them. Germline assignment: CDR1 WNHNN and CDR2 SYGVQD (reference sequence). The CDR3 loop reads CASSEDTYAEQFF. CDR3 DNA, as far as it was read: TGCGCCAGCAGTGAGGATACATACGCTGAG.

This clone has more than one count but fewer than ten. The DNA ends 3 residues before the CDR3 does, and the rest of the CDR3 is filled in from the germline J gene. The chain employs TRBV18 and TRBJ1-2, with D perhaps TRBD1 (6 bases). CDR3 length: 15 amino acids. CDR1 KGHSH and CDR2 LQKENI come from the germline V gene. Trimming left V 3 bases short and J 0 bases short, with 11 bases between. The sequenced part of the CDR3 DNA is TGTGCCAGCTCACCGAGAGACAGGCCTAACTATGGC. This gives the protein CASSPRDRPNYG. The whole CDR3 protein is CASSPRDRPNYGYTF.

A word on this clone: The DNA ends 3 residues before the CDR3 does, and the rest of the CDR3 is filled in from the germline J gene. This chain links TRBV5-1 with TRBJ2-3; D is possibly TRBD2 (5 bases). The V and J ends lost 4 bases and 6 bases respectively, with 18 bases between them. CDR1 is SGHRS, CDR2 YFSETQ, per germline. The CDR3 has 15 residues. This CDR3 reads CASSQRPRELDTQYF. The covered CDR3 bases are TGCGCCAGCAGCCAGCGGCCTAGAGAACTGGATACG.

This clone was counted at least ten times. The read gets to within 3 residues of the CDR3 end, and the germline J gene fills in the rest. V is TRBV20-1 and J is TRBJ2-5; 8 nucleotides match TRBD1. V lost 1 base, J lost 2 bases, and 0 bases stayed unmatched. Germline-derived CDR1 and CDR2 are DFQATT and SNEGSKA (reference sequence). The CDR3 runs to 13 residues. The CDR3 sequence: CSARGDRQETQYF. The part of the CDR3 DNA that was read is TGCAGTGCTAGAGGGGACAGGCAAGAGACC.

This clone was seen repeatedly, ten times or more. The read ends 3 residues shy of where the CDR3 ends; the end is completed using the germline J gene. The chain links TRBV7-2 to TRBJ1-1, with D unresolved. Germline values: CDR1 SGHTA, CDR2 FQGNSA. The CDR3 runs 14 residues. Deletions cut 4 bases from V and 4 bases from J, with 13 bases between. CDR3 DNA (partial): TGTGCCAGCAGCTCCAGCGGGGTGAGCACTGAA. Encoded protein: CASSSSGVSTE. In full, the CDR3 is CASSSSGVSTEAFF.

By sample share, this clone is medium-sized. Read sequence stops 3 residues before the CDR3 end, and the germline J gene provides the missing end. The rearrangement joins TRBV7-2 to TRBJ2-5; unclear D gene. The V end lost 1 base, the J end lost 7 bases, and 10 bases lay between the germline ends. The CDR3 is made up of 13 amino acids. CDR1 and CDR2 (germline): SGHTA, FQGNSA. CDR3 region: CASSLGLTATQYF. The DNA read from the CDR3 is TGTGCCAGCAGCTTAGGACTGACCGCGACC.

A few counts support this clone. The read terminates 3 residues ahead of where the CDR3 ends, so the germline J gene completes it. The J gene is TRBJ2-7, the V gene TRBV18; D might be TRBD2 (5 bases). The CDR3 is 19 amino acids. CDR1 is KGHSH, CDR2 LQKENI, per germline. V dropped 3 bases and J dropped 5 bases, with 29 bases sitting between them. The sequenced CDR3 bases are TGTGCCAGCTCACCGCCGGGTCGGCCTCCCGGGTGGTTTAGCGACGAG. Translation gives CASSPPGRPPGWFSDE. The complete CDR3 sequence is CASSPPGRPPGWFSDEQYF.

CDR3 amino acids: CASSCAGVEAFF. The sequenced part of the CDR3 DNA is TGTGCCAGCAGCTGTGCAGGGGTTGAA. The V and J genes are TRBV7-9 and TRBJ1-1; D might be TRBD1 (6 bases). The sequenced fragment ends 3 residues before the CDR3 boundary, so the rest is inferred from the germline J gene. This CDR3 is built from 12 residues. The V gene lost 4 bases and the J gene lost 7 bases, with 10 bases spanning the gap. In germline, CDR1 is SEHNR, CDR2 FQNEAQ (reference sequence). Full variable domain (missing parts from reference TRBV7-9 and TRBJ1-1): DTGVSQNPRHKITKRGQNVTFRCDPISEHNRLYWYRQTLGQGPEFLTYFQNEAQLEKSRLLSDRFSAERPKGSFSTLEIQRTEQGDSAMYLCASSCAGVEAFFGQGTRLTVV.

About this clone itself: The CDR3 end lies 3 residues beyond the end of the read and is filled in from the germline J gene. V is TRBV7-2 and J is TRBJ2-1; 9 bases are shared with TRBD2. V lost 3 bases and J lost 5; bases outside the gene matches: 5. Per germline, CDR1 SGHTA and CDR2 FQGNSA. The CDR3 runs 15 residues. Incomplete CDR3 DNA: TGTGCCAGCAGCTTGGGCGGGGGGGCGAACAATGAG. Its protein product is CASSLGGGANNE. The full CDR3 protein is CASSLGGGANNEQFF.

A word on this clone: The read ends 3 residues shy of where the CDR3 ends; the end is completed using the germline J gene. The chain uses TRBV7-3 and TRBJ2-2; no clear D. Trimming cost V 6 bases and J 7 bases, with 9 bases left between them. CDR1 SGHTA and CDR2 FQGTGA come from the germline V gene. The CDR3 is 12 residues long. The CDR3 bases that were read are TGTGCCAGCAGTCAACACAACGGGGAG. Its protein product is CASSQHNGE. The full CDR3 sequence reads CASSQHNGELFF.

This clone was observed many times. The CDR3 end is not reached by the read, which stops 3 residues before it; the germline J gene fills it in. V usage is TRBV5-1 and J usage is TRBJ2-3, with 7 bases lining up with TRBD2. Trimming removed 3 bases from V and 2 bases from J; junction bases left unmatched: 3. The V gene's germline CDR1 is SGHRS and CDR2 YFSETQ. The CDR3 is 14 residues long. The CDR3 is CASSWSGNTDTQYF. CDR3 DNA (partial): TGCGCCAGCAGCTGGAGCGGGAACACAGATACG. Supplemented by reference TRBV5-1 and TRBJ2-3, the full variable domain reads KAGVTQTPRYLIKTRGQQVTLSCSPISGHRSVSWYQQTPGQGLQFLFEYFSETQRNKGNFPGRFSGRQFSNSRSEMNVSTLELGDSALYLCASSWSGNTDTQYFGPGTRLTVL.

This clone was seen ten or more times. The read stops 3 residues short of the end of the CDR3; the missing end is completed from the germline J gene. The chain uses TRBV5-4 and TRBJ1-2; tentative D call: TRBD1 (6 bases). CDR3 length: 14 amino acids. The V gene's germline CDR1 is SGHNT and CDR2 YYREEE (reference sequence). Trimming shortened V by 0 bases and J by 5 bases, and 11 bases separated the two germline ends. This chain's CDR3 is CASSLDREAYGYTF. The CDR3 DNA, read in part, is TGTGCCAGCAGCTTGGACAGGGAGGCGTATGGC.

CDR3 bases read: TGTGCCTGCCCGGAAGGGGTGTTGTCCTCTGGC. This translates into CACPEGVLSSG. The entire CDR3 protein is CACPEGVLSSGYTF. The chain combines TRBV30 with TRBJ1-2, with a tentative D call TRBD1 (5 bases). The sequenced fragment ends 3 residues before the CDR3 boundary, so the rest is inferred from the germline J gene. The CDR3 runs to 14 residues. V was trimmed by 6 bases and J by 7 bases, leaving 21 bases between them. CDR1 and CDR2 from the germline V gene are GTSNPN and SVGIG (reference sequence).

This clone came up a few times. The sequenced fragment ends 3 residues before the CDR3 boundary, so the rest is inferred from the germline J gene. The chain carries TRBV7-9 and TRBJ1-1; D unresolved. From germline, CDR1 is SEHNR and CDR2 FQNEAQ (reference sequence). V was trimmed by 1 base and J by 0 bases, leaving 6 bases between them. CDR3 size: 14 residues. CDR3: CASSLDIMNTEAFF. CDR3 bases read: TGTGCCAGCAGCTTAGACATCATGAACACTGAA.

This clone was detected many times. Coverage ceases 3 residues before the CDR3 finishes, and the germline J gene fills in the end. The gene calls are TRBV19 and TRBJ1-4, with D perhaps matching TRBD1 (5 bases). Germline V lookup: CDR1 LNHDA, CDR2 SQIVND (reference sequence). Trimming stripped 6 bases from V and 4 bases from J, with 15 bases between. The CDR3 has 15 residues. This chain's CDR3 is CASRFLRGGNEKLFF. CDR3 bases read: TGTGCCAGTAGGTTCTTGAGGGGAGGTAATGAAAAA.

This clone turned up a few times. From the germline J gene comes the end of the CDR3, since the read stops 3 residues before it. The V gene is TRBV19, the J gene TRBJ1-2; TRBD1 aligns across 9 bases. The germline V gene encodes CDR1 LNHDA and CDR2 SQIVND (reference sequence). This CDR3 contains 14 residues. The V segment lost 6 bases and the J segment 6 bases; nucleotides outside the gene matches: 8. CDR3 DNA (partial): TGTGCCAGTAGCTGGGTCGGGACAGGGAATGGC. Protein product: CASSWVGTGNG. The whole CDR3 region reads CASSWVGTGNGYTF. The variable domain in full, with the rest retrieved from reference TRBV19 and TRBJ1-2, is DGGITQSPKYLFRKEGQNVTLSCEQNLNHDAMYWYRQDPGQGLRLIYYSQIVNDFQKGDIAEGYSVSREKKESFPLTVTSAQKNPTAFYLCASSWVGTGNGYTFGSGTRLTVV.

Notes on this clone: The read terminates 3 residues ahead of where the CDR3 ends, so the germline J gene completes it. The genes are TRBV13 and TRBJ2-7; D is unclear. Germline V gene lookup returns CDR1 PRHDT and CDR2 FYEKMQ (reference sequence). The V gene lost 1 base and the J gene lost 6 bases, with 10 bases spanning the gap. This CDR3 contains 13 residues. CDR3 DNA (partial): TGTGCCAGCAGCTTAGACTTCGGGTCCGAG. It codes for CASSLDFGSE. Given in full, the CDR3 is CASSLDFGSEQYF.

A word on this clone: The read finishes 3 residues shy of the CDR3 end, and the germline J gene is used to complete it. V usage is TRBV29-1 and J usage is TRBJ2-1; the match to TRBD2 covers 10 bases. This CDR3 has 15 residues. V gave up 4 bases and J gave up 6 bases; unmatched junction bases: 9. CDR1 and CDR2 (germline): SQVTM, ANQGSEA. The sequenced part of the CDR3 DNA is TGCAGCGTTGTGAGCGGGAGGGCCCTCGCCAATGAG. Translated, it gives CSVVSGRALANE. The entire CDR3 protein is CSVVSGRALANEQFF.

This clone appeared a few times. The read is 3 residues too short to cover the CDR3 end, so that end is filled in from the germline J gene. V is TRBV19 and J is TRBJ2-2; 9 bases map to TRBD1. V was clipped by 7 bases and J by 5 bases; unmatched bases: 8. Germline V gene data show CDR1 as LNHDA and CDR2 as SQIVND (reference sequence). This CDR3 is 15 amino acids long. This CDR3 reads CASTRDRARTGELFF. The covered CDR3 bases are TGTGCCAGTACCCGGGACAGGGCTAGGACCGGGGAG.

This clone was recorded many times. The read gets to within 3 residues of the CDR3 end, and the germline J gene fills in the rest. The V gene is TRBV7-2, the J gene TRBJ2-1; possibly TRBD2 for D (6 bases). V was cut by 7 bases and J by 7 bases, with 17 bases left in between. Germline CDR1 SGHTA, CDR2 FQGNSA. The CDR3 contains 14 residues. The DNA read from the CDR3 is TGTGCCAGCAAAAGGCAGGGACTGAATAATGAG. It codes for CASKRQGLNNE. The full CDR3 protein is CASKRQGLNNEQFF.

This clone was observed many times. The observed sequence ends 3 residues before the CDR3 terminus, with the missing tail filled in from the germline J gene. This rearrangement joins TRBV18 to TRBJ1-6; weak D call: TRBD1 (6 bases). The V end was cut by 0 bases, the J end by 3 bases, with 12 bases between. Germline assignment: CDR1 KGHSH and CDR2 LQKENI. CDR3 length equals 17 residues. CDR3 in amino acids: CASSPPGGNFYNSPLHF. Partial CDR3 DNA: TGTGCCAGCTCACCACCAGGGGGTAATTTCTATAATTCACCC.

This clone was observed many times. The read comes to an end 3 residues before the CDR3 does, leaving the germline J gene to fill in the end. V gene TRBV15 combines with J gene TRBJ2-1, with TRBD1 matching 8 bases. The length of the CDR3 is 13 residues. Trimming removed 3 bases from V and 5 bases from J; junction bases left unmatched: 0. The germline V gene encodes CDR1 LNHNV and CDR2 YYDKDF (reference sequence). The CDR3 loop reads CATSRTGDNEQFF. Incomplete CDR3 DNA: TGTGCCACCAGCAGGACAGGGGACAATGAG.

The table lists this clone with a few counts. Sequencing ends 3 residues short of the CDR3 end; the germline J gene provides the rest. V gene TRBV30 combines with J gene TRBJ2-2; TRBD1 is a possible D gene (6 bases). The V and J ends lost 7 bases and 9 bases respectively, with 15 bases between them. This CDR3 has 12 amino acids. CDR1 is GTSNPN, CDR2 SVGIG, per germline (reference sequence). CDR3 residues: CASPGARRELFF. Partial CDR3 DNA: TGTGCCTCCCCAGGGGCGCGCCGGGAG.